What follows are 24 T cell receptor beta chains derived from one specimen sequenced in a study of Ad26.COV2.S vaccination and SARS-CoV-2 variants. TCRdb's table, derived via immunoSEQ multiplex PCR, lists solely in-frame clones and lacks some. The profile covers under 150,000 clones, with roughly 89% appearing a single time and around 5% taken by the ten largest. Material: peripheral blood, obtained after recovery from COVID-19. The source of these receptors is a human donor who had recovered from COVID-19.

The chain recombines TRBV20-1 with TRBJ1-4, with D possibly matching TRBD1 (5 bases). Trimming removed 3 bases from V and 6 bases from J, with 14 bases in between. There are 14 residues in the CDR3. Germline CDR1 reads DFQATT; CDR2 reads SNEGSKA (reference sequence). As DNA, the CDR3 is TGCAGTGCTAGTCAGGGCGCATCGTATGAAAAACTGTTTTTT. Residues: CSASQGASYEKLFF.

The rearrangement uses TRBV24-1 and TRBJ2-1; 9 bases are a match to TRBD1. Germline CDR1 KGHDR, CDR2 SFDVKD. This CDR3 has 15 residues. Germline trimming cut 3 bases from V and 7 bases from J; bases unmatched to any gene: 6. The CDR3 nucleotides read TGTGCCACCAGTGATAGGGGGACAGGGAAAAATGAGCAGTTCTTC. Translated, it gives CATSDRGTGKNEQFF.

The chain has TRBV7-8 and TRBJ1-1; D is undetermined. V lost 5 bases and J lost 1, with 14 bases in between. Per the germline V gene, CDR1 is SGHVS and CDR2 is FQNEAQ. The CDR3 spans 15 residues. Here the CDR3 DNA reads TGTGCCAGCAGCGTCGCGAGTGGGTGGAACACTGAAGCTTTCTTT. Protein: CASSVASGWNTEAFF. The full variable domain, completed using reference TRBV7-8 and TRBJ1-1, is GAGVSQSPRYKVAKRGQDVALRCDPISGHVSLFWYQQALGQGPEFLTYFQNEAQLDKSGLPSDRFFAERPEGSVSTLKIQRTQQEDSAVYLCASSVASGWNTEAFFGQGTRLTVV.

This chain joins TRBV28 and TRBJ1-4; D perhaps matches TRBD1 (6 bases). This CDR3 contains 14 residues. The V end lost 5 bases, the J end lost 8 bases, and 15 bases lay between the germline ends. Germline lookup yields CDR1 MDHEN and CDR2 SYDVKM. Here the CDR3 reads CASSLSGAREKLFF. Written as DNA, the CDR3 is TGTGCCAGCAGTCTCTCGGGGGCGCGGGAAAAACTGTTTTTT.

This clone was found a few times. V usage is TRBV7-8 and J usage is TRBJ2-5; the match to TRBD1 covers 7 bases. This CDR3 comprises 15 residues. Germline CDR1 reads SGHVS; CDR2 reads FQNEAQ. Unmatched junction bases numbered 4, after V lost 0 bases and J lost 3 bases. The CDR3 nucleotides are TGTGCCAGCAGCTTAGCGACAGGGACCAAAGAGACCCAGTACTTC. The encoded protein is CASSLATGTKETQYF.

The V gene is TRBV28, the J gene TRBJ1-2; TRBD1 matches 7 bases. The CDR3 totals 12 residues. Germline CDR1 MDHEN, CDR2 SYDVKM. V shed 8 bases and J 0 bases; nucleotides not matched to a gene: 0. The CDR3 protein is CASQGANYGYTF. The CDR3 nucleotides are TGTGCCAGCCAGGGGGCTAACTATGGCTACACCTTC.

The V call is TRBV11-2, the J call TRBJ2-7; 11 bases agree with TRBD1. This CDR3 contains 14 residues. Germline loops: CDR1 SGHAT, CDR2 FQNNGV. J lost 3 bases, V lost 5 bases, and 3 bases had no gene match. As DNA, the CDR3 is TGTGCCAGCAGCCTCGGGACAGGGGGCTACGAGCAGTACTTC. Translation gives CASSLGTGGYEQYF.

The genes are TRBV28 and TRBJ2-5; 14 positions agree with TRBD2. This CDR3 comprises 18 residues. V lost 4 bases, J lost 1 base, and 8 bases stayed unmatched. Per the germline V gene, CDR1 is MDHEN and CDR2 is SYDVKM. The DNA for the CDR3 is TGTGCCAGCAGTTACACGGGACTAGCGGGGGAAAGCCAAGAGACCCAGTACTTC. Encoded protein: CASSYTGLAGESQETQYF.

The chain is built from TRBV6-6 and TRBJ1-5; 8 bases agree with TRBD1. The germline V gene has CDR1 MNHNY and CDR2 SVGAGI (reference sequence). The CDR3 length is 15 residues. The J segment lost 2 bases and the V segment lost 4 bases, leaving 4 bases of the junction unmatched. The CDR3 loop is CASSSDRGGNQPQHF. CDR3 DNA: TGTGCCAGCAGTTCCGACAGGGGAGGCAATCAGCCCCAGCATTTT.

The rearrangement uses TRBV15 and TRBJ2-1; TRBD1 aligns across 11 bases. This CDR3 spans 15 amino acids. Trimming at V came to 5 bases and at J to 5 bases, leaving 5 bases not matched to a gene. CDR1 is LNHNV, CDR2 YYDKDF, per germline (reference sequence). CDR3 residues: CATSGGTGGNNEQFF. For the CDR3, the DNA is TGTGCCACCAGCGGGGGGACAGGGGGGAACAATGAGCAGTTCTTC.

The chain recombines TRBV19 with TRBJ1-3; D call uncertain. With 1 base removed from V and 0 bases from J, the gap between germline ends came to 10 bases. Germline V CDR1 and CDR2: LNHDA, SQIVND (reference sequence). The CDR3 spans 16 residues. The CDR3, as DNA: TGTGCCAGTAGTATAGCTCGGACGGCCTCTGGAAACACCATATATTTT. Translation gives CASSIARTASGNTIYF.

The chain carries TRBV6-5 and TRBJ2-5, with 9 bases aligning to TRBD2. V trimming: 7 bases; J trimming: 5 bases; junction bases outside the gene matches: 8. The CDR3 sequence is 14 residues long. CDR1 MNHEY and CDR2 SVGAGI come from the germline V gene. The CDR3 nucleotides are TGTGCCAGCACTCGGCGGGGGGGCAGTGAGACCCAGTACTTC. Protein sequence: CASTRRGGSETQYF.

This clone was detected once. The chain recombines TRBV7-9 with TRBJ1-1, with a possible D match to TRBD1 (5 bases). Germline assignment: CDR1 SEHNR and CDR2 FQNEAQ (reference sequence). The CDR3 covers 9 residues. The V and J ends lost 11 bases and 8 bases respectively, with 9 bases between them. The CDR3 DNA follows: TGTGCCCTAGGGACCGAAGCTTTCTTT. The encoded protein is CALGTEAFF.

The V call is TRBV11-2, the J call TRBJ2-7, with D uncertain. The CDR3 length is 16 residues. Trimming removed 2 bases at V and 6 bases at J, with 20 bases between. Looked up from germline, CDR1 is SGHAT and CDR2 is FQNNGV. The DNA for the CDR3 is TGTGCCAGCAGCTTATCGCGGAGAGCTCTGGCTCTCGAGCAGTACTTC. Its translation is CASSLSRRALALEQYF.

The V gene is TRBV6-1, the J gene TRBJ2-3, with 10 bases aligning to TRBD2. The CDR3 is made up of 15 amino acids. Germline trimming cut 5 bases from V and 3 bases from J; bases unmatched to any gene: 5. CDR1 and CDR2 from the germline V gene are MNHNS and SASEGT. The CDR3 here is CASSSLAGGTDTQYF. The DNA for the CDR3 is TGTGCCAGCAGTTCCTTAGCGGGGGGTACAGATACGCAGTATTTT.

The CDR3 sequence is CASSLLAGGYNEQFF. For the CDR3, the DNA is TGTGCCAGCAGTTTATTAGCGGGGGGGTACAATGAGCAGTTCTTC. This rearrangement joins TRBV27 to TRBJ2-1, with 11 nucleotides matching TRBD2. Trimming removed 1 base from V and 4 bases from J; junction bases left unmatched: 0. CDR1 and CDR2 (germline): MNHEY, SMNVEV (reference sequence). This CDR3 has 15 residues.

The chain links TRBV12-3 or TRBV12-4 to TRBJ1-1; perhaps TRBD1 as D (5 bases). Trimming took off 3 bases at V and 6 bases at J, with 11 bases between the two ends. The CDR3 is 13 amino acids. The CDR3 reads CASSLGEGPEAFF. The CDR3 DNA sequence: TGTGCCAGCAGTTTGGGGGAAGGCCCTGAAGCTTTCTTT.

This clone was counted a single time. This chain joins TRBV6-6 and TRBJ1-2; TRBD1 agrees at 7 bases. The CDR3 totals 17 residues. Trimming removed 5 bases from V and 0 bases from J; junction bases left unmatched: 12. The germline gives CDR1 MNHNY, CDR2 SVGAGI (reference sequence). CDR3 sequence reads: CASSPGTASSTNYGYTF. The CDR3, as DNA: TGTGCCAGCAGTCCCGGGACAGCCTCGTCTACTAACTATGGCTACACCTTC.

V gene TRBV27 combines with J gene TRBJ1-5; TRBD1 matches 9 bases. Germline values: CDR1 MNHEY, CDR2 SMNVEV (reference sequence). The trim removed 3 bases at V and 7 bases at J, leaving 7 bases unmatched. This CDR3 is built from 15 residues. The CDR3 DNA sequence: TGTGCCAGCAGTTTTACAGGGGGCGAGAACCAGCCCCAGCATTTT. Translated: CASSFTGGENQPQHF.

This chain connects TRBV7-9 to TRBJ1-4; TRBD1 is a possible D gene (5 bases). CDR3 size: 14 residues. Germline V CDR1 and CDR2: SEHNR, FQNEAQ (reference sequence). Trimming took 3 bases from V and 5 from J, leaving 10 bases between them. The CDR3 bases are TGTGCCAGCAGCTTGGGGACCAAAAATGAAAAACTGTTTTTT. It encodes CASSLGTKNEKLFF.

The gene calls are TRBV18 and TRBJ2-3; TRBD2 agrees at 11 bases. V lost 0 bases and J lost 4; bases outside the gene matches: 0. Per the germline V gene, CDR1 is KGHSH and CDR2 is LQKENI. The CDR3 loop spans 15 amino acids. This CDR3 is CASSPPLAGADTQYF. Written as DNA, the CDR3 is TGTGCCAGCTCACCACCACTAGCGGGGGCAGATACGCAGTATTTT.

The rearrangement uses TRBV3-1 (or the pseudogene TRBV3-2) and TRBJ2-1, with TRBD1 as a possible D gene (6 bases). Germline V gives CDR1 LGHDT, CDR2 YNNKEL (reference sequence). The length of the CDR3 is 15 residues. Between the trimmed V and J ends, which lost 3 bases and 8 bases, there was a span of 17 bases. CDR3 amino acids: CASSHASQGRDEQFF. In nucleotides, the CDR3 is TGTGCCAGCAGCCATGCCTCGCAGGGGAGAGATGAGCAGTTCTTC.

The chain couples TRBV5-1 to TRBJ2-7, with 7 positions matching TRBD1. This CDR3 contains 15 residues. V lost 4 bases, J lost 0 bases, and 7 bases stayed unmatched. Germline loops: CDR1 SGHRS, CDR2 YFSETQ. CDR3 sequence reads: CASSRGTADSYEQYF. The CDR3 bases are TGCGCCAGCAGCCGAGGGACAGCGGACTCCTACGAGCAGTACTTC. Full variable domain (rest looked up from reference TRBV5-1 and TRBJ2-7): KAGVTQTPRYLIKTRGQQVTLSCSPISGHRSVSWYQQTPGQGLQFLFEYFSETQRNKGNFPGRFSGRQFSNSRSEMNVSTLELGDSALYLCASSRGTADSYEQYFGPGTRLTVT.

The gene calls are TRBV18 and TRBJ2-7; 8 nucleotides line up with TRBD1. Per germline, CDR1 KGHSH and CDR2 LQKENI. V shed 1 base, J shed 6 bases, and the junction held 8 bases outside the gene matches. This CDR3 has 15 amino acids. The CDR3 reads CASSPLTGVGLEQYF. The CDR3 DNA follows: TGTGCCAGCTCACCACTGACAGGGGTTGGCCTCGAGCAGTACTTC.